Following are 19 T cell receptor beta chains from one sample sequenced in a study of CD8+CD57+ T cells in acquired aplastic anemia. Genomic DNA, serving as template, underwent TCR beta VDJ and CDR3 profiling. MiXCR, applied by TCRdb to the reads, yields one record per CDR3 protein. This table has a few hundred thousand distinct CDR3 sequences, about 59% appearing once. The specimen was sorted CD4+, CD8+, or CD8+CD57+ T cells (not recorded which) from PBMCs. The receptors come from a human donor in good health.

This clonotype showed up many times. The genes are TRBV6-1 and TRBJ1-1; 8 bases map to TRBD1. There are 14 residues in the CDR3. V lost 6 bases to trimming and J lost 5 bases; unmatched junction nucleotides: 8. The V gene's germline CDR1 is MNHNS and CDR2 SASEGT. DNA for the CDR3: TGTGCCAGCAGCTCCTCAGGGGGCTGGACTGAAGCTTTCTTT. As protein: CASSSSGGWTEAFF.

In this sample, this clonotype turned up many times. The J gene is TRBJ2-7, the V gene TRBV27; tentative D call: TRBD1 (5 bases). V was pared by 5 bases and J by 1 base, with 15 bases between. CDR1 and CDR2 (germline): MNHEY, SMNVEV (reference sequence). CDR3 size: 15 residues. The CDR3 spells CASSIIDSVSYEQYF. The DNA of the CDR3 is TGTGCCAGCAGTATTATCGACAGCGTATCCTACGAGCAGTACTTC.

The chain has TRBV2 and TRBJ2-3, with D uncertain. CDR1 is SNHLY, CDR2 FYNNEI, per germline. The CDR3 has 13 residues. Trimming removed 0 bases at V and 5 bases at J, with 6 bases between. CDR3 DNA: TGTGCCAGCAGTGAAGCAGGCGTAGATACGCAGTATTTT. Translation gives CASSEAGVDTQYF.

The chain joins TRBV7-3 to TRBJ2-2, with D maybe TRBD1 (6 bases). CDR1 and CDR2 (germline): SGHTA, FQGTGA. V gave up 0 bases and J gave up 2 bases, with 16 bases separating them. The CDR3 has 18 residues. Here the CDR3 DNA reads TGTGCCAGCAGCTTAACGCCTAATCTAGGGGGTAACACCGGGGAGCTGTTTTTT. This codes for CASSLTPNLGGNTGELFF.

This clonotype was seen a few times. The chain is built from TRBV20-1 and TRBJ2-7, with 8 bases lining up with TRBD1. The CDR3 covers 15 residues. The V segment lost 5 bases and the J segment 3 bases; nucleotides outside the gene matches: 12. CDR1 and CDR2 (germline): DFQATT, SNEGSKA (reference sequence). CDR3 DNA: TGCAGTGCTCGGAGGACAGGGCCGAGGTACTACGAGCAGTACTTC. Translation: CSARRTGPRYYEQYF.

V and J are TRBV20-1 and TRBJ2-7; 7 bases fit TRBD2. The CDR3 spans 14 residues. Germline-derived CDR1 and CDR2 are DFQATT and SNEGSKA (reference sequence). V lost 4 bases, J lost 5 bases, and 11 bases stayed unmatched. Here the CDR3 DNA reads TGCAGTGCTAATGGCGCGGGGGACCGAAACGAGCAGTACTTC. This codes for CSANGAGDRNEQYF.

The V and J genes are TRBV2 and TRBJ1-3; TRBD1 matches at 7 bases. The CDR3 totals 12 residues. The germline V gene encodes CDR1 SNHLY and CDR2 FYNNEI. Trimming at V came to 9 bases and at J to 3 bases, leaving 2 bases not matched to a gene. The CDR3 DNA sequence: TGTGCCAGGACAGGGTTTGGAAACACCATATATTTT. Its protein product is CARTGFGNTIYF.

The J gene is TRBJ2-3, the V gene TRBV20-1; D possibly corresponds to TRBD2 (7 bases). Germline V lookup: CDR1 DFQATT, CDR2 SNEGSKA (reference sequence). This CDR3 region has 12 residues. CDR3 region: CTTQGGTDTQYF. The CDR3 nucleotides read TGCACCACACAGGGAGGGACAGATACGCAGTATTTT.

The chain carries TRBV7-8 and TRBJ1-1; maybe TRBD1 (6 bases). CDR3 length: 17 amino acids. Germline-derived CDR1 and CDR2 are SGHVS and FQNEAQ. V gave up 5 bases and J gave up 1 base, with 20 bases separating them. CDR3 sequence: CASSPEGGADANTEAFF. The CDR3 DNA sequence: TGTGCCAGCAGCCCAGAGGGGGGGGCAGATGCGAACACTGAAGCTTTCTTT.

The CDR3 region has the DNA TGTGCCACCAATCGTGATGGGAATGAGCAGTTCTTC. Its protein is CATNRDGNEQFF. The rearrangement uses TRBV15 and TRBJ2-1, with D hard to call. CDR3 length equals 12 residues. V was shortened by 7 bases and J by 7 bases, with 11 bases between the two germline ends. From germline, CDR1 is LNHNV and CDR2 YYDKDF (reference sequence).

This chain uses TRBV7-6 with TRBJ2-5; D may be TRBD1 (5 bases). The germline gives CDR1 SGHVS, CDR2 FNYEAQ. Trimming left V 1 base short and J 3 bases short, with 12 bases between. The CDR3 has 15 residues. The CDR3 reads CASSLGGTPKETQYF. In DNA form, the CDR3 reads TGTGCCAGCAGCTTAGGGGGCACCCCCAAAGAGACCCAGTACTTC.

The chain joins TRBV11-2 to TRBJ1-6; D is uncertain. Germline V gives CDR1 SGHAT, CDR2 FQNNGV. V was pared by 5 bases and J by 13 bases, with 12 bases between. CDR3 length equals 12 residues. CDR3 DNA: TGTGCCAGCAGCCCGGGTGCCTCGCCCCTCCACTTT. It is translated as CASSPGASPLHF.

The chain employs TRBV20-1 and TRBJ2-2; 10 bases line up with TRBD1. With 6 bases clipped from V and 4 bases from J, the junction kept 20 bases outside the gene matches. Germline CDR1 DFQATT, CDR2 SNEGSKA (reference sequence). CDR3 length: 19 amino acids. The CDR3 spells CSAPGGGDRGTKSTGELFF. Here the CDR3 DNA reads TGCAGTGCCCCTGGGGGGGGGGACAGGGGAACAAAAAGCACCGGGGAGCTGTTTTTT.

This clonotype came up many times. The rearrangement joins TRBV29-1 to TRBJ2-7; 7 positions agree with TRBD1. V gave up 6 bases and J gave up 3 bases; unmatched junction bases: 2. Germline lookup yields CDR1 SQVTM and CDR2 ANQGSEA. This CDR3 spans 11 amino acids. The CDR3 reads CSVGQNYEQYF. For the CDR3, the DNA is TGCAGCGTGGGACAGAACTACGAGCAGTACTTC.

This clonotype was recorded at least ten times. The V and J genes are TRBV6-5 and TRBJ1-2; tentative D call: TRBD1 (5 bases). The germline CDR1 and CDR2 sequences are MNHEY and SVGAGI. The CDR3 is 15 amino acids. With 2 bases removed from V and 1 base from J, the gap between germline ends came to 11 bases. In DNA form, the CDR3 reads TGTGCCAGCAGTTACGAGGGGCCTTATAACTATGGCTACACCTTC. Amino acid sequence: CASSYEGPYNYGYTF.

Here the CDR3 reads CASSLAVGRNTEAFF. CDR3 coding DNA: TGTGCCAGCAGCTTGGCAGTCGGCAGGAACACTGAAGCTTTCTTT. The chain has TRBV5-5 and TRBJ1-1; no clear D. The V gene's germline CDR1 is SGHKS and CDR2 YYEKEE (reference sequence). The CDR3 is 15 amino acids. V gave up 0 bases and J gave up 1 base, with 10 bases separating them.

This clonotype has just a few counts. The V and J genes are TRBV4-1 and TRBJ2-2; tentatively, D is TRBD2 (6 bases). Trimming shortened V by 1 base and J by 4 bases, and 16 bases separated the two germline ends. The CDR3 totals 17 residues. Germline CDR1 is MGHRA and CDR2 is YSYEKL. The CDR3 reads CASSQVLGGGATGELFF. The CDR3 nucleotides read TGCGCCAGCAGCCAAGTTTTGGGTGGAGGGGCCACCGGGGAGCTGTTTTTT.

The rearrangement joins TRBV15 to TRBJ2-5, with D possibly matching TRBD2 (7 bases). The V end was cut by 5 bases, the J end by 4 bases, with 20 bases between. The CDR3 consists of 16 residues. Per the germline V gene, CDR1 is LNHNV and CDR2 is YYDKDF (reference sequence). In DNA, the CDR3 is TGTGCCACCAGCCCCCTGGGAGGGGGGGGTGGAGAGACCCAGTACTTC. It encodes CATSPLGGGGGETQYF.

This clonotype has a handful of counts. The chain employs TRBV7-8 and TRBJ1-5, with D possibly matching TRBD1 (5 bases). V was clipped by 4 bases and J by 1 base, with 11 bases between them. There are 15 residues in the CDR3. CDR1 SGHVS and CDR2 FQNEAQ come from the germline V gene. The CDR3 region has the DNA TGTGCCAGCAGCTGGAGGGGCCAGAGCAATCAGCCCCAGCATTTT. Residues: CASSWRGQSNQPQHF.